What follows are 14 T cell receptor beta chains derived from one specimen sequenced in a study of blood T cell repertoires in COVID-19 (dated by TCRdb to 2019 to 2021). The method behind the library was the immunoSEQ multiplex PCR assay. Imported from immuneACCESS, the table was reduced by TCRdb to in-frame sequences with V and J called. These copies leave out some clones; in studies compared against another copy, an unresolved V gene accounts for under half, and the cause of the remainder is not known. Here the sample has some 190,000 clones; about four fifths occur a single time. The top ten clones comprise 6% to 8.5% of the sample. The sample was peripheral blood. The source of these receptors is a man aged 60-69 years with acute or convalescent COVID-19.

J is TRBJ1-2 and V is TRBV6-4, with a tentative D call TRBD1 (6 bases). V was shortened by 2 bases and J by 4 bases, with 8 bases between the two germline ends. The germline V gene has CDR1 MRHNA and CDR2 SNTAGT. The CDR3 covers 13 residues. Here the CDR3 DNA reads TGTGCCAGCAGTGACGGGGGCGGCTATGGCTACACCTTC. It codes for CASSDGGGYGYTF.

The chain joins TRBV28 to TRBJ1-2; possible D gene TRBD1, 6 bases. There are 12 residues in the CDR3. Germline V gives CDR1 MDHEN, CDR2 SYDVKM. The ends were cut back, 4 bases at V and 6 bases at J, with 9 bases in the middle. In DNA form, the CDR3 reads TGTGCCAGCAGTTCCCACAGGGATGGCTACACCTTC. This sequence encodes CASSSHRDGYTF.

V gene TRBV12-3 or TRBV12-4 combines with J gene TRBJ2-1; D is ambiguous. The V gene lost 1 base and the J gene lost 9 bases, with 7 bases spanning the gap. This CDR3 is built from 12 residues. The CDR3 is CASSLGPAEQFF. For the CDR3, the DNA is TGTGCCAGCAGTTTAGGGCCCGCTGAGCAGTTCTTC.

The CDR3 spells CASSAGFNQPQHF. In nucleotides, the CDR3 is TGTGCCAGCAGTGCGGGTTTCAATCAGCCCCAGCATTTT. The V gene is TRBV25-1, the J gene TRBJ1-5; D is uncertain. The germline V gene has CDR1 MGHDK and CDR2 SYGVNS. V dropped 4 bases and J dropped 3 bases, with 7 bases sitting between them. CDR3 length: 13 residues.

This clone was seen a single time. The V gene is TRBV9, the J gene TRBJ1-1; D is perhaps TRBD1 (5 bases). The CDR3 has 16 amino acids. Trimming shortened V by 4 bases and J by 5 bases, and 21 bases separated the two germline ends. Germline loops: CDR1 SGDLS, CDR2 YYNGEE. CDR3 bases: TGTGCCAGCAGCACCATCTCGAGCAGGGCTGGTACTGAAGCTTTCTTT. Amino acids: CASSTISSRAGTEAFF. Combining the CDR3 with reference TRBV9 and TRBJ1-1 gives the whole variable domain DSGVTQTPKHLITATGQRVTLRCSPRSGDLSVYWYQQSLDQGLQFLIQYYNGEERAKGNILERFSAQQFPDLHSELNLSSLELGDSALYFCASSTISSRAGTEAFFGQGTRLTVV.

A note on this clone: At the DNA level, this CDR3 is encoded by other sequences in the same sample as well. This sequence joins TRBV30 and TRBJ1-5, with D possibly TRBD1 on 5 matching bases. The CDR3 totals 13 residues. V lost 1 base and J 3 bases, leaving 7 bases between the germline ends. CDR1 GTSNPN and CDR2 SVGIG come from the germline V gene (reference sequence). The CDR3 DNA reads as TGTGCCTGGAGTGGGGGACTCAATCAGCCCCAGCATTTT. As protein: CAWSGGLNQPQHF.

CDR3 coding DNA: TGTGCCAGCAGTGAAAGAAGCGGGACAGGAAGGAGGGTTAGCAATCAGCCCCAGCATTTT. Translated: CASSERSGTGRRVSNQPQHF. The gene calls are TRBV6-1 and TRBJ1-5; 8 bases agree with TRBD1. CDR1 is MNHNS and CDR2 is SASEGT in the germline V gene. Unmatched junction bases numbered 15, after V lost 2 bases and J lost 0 bases. This CDR3 contains 20 residues.

This chain connects TRBV7-6 to TRBJ1-1; tentative D call: TRBD1 (6 bases). Per the germline V gene, CDR1 is SGHVS and CDR2 is FNYEAQ. The CDR3 has 14 residues. Trimming pared 5 bases from V and 0 bases from J, leaving 10 bases between. CDR3 coding DNA: TGTGCCAGCAGCCGCGACAGGATGAACACTGAAGCTTTCTTT. It yields the protein CASSRDRMNTEAFF. The full variable domain, completed using reference TRBV7-6 and TRBJ1-1, is GAGVSQSPRYKVTKRGQDVALRCDPISGHVSLYWYRQALGQGPEFLTYFNYEAQQDKSGLPNDRFSAERPEGSISTLTIQRTEQRDSAMYRCASSRDRMNTEAFFGQGTRLTVV.

The chain is built from TRBV3-1 (or the pseudogene TRBV3-2) and TRBJ2-5, with D possibly being TRBD2 (6 bases). The germline V gene has CDR1 LGHDT and CDR2 YNNKEL (reference sequence). V dropped 0 bases and J dropped 7 bases, with 12 bases sitting between them. The CDR3 runs to 14 residues. The CDR3 bases are TGTGCCAGCAGCCAAGATTTCCGGGGAGGGACCCAGTACTTC. As protein: CASSQDFRGGTQYF.

The chain couples TRBV9 to TRBJ1-6; maybe TRBD1 (6 bases). In germline, CDR1 is SGDLS, CDR2 YYNGEE. The CDR3 length is 15 residues. Trimming shortened V by 0 bases and J by 7 bases, and 11 bases separated the two germline ends. CDR3 sequence: CASSVGPGVNSPLHF. The CDR3 DNA reads TGTGCCAGCAGCGTAGGACCAGGGGTGAATTCACCCCTCCACTTT.

This clone occurred once. The rearrangement joins TRBV5-1 to TRBJ2-7; tentative D call: TRBD1 (6 bases). Trimming stripped 3 bases from V and 0 bases from J, with 10 bases between. CDR3 size: 14 residues. Germline V CDR1 and CDR2: SGHRS, YFSETQ. The CDR3 DNA follows: TGCGCCAGCAGCTCCGGACAGCCCTCCTACGAGCAGTACTTC. It yields the protein CASSSGQPSYEQYF.

The chain links TRBV3-1 (or the pseudogene TRBV3-2) to TRBJ2-4; no firm D call. Per germline, CDR1 LGHDT and CDR2 YNNKEL (reference sequence). Trimming stripped 1 base from V and 11 bases from J, with 9 bases between. CDR3 length: 12 amino acids. The chain's CDR3 is CASSQGRVLQYF. Here the CDR3 DNA reads TGTGCCAGCAGCCAAGGTCGGGTCCTTCAGTACTTC.

The chain joins TRBV10-2 to TRBJ1-5; 7 nucleotides line up with TRBD1. Per germline, CDR1 WSHSY and CDR2 SAAADI. The CDR3 is made up of 13 amino acids. The junction had 5 bases not matched to a gene; V was cut back by 6 bases and J by 6 bases. The CDR3 is CASRETGIQPQHF. The CDR3 DNA reads as TGCGCCAGCAGGGAGACAGGGATTCAGCCCCAGCATTTT.

The chain links TRBV19 to TRBJ2-2; maybe TRBD1 (6 bases). Trimming shortened V by 5 bases and J by 7 bases, and 14 bases separated the two germline ends. The CDR3 totals 14 residues. Germline CDR1 reads LNHDA; CDR2 reads SQIVND (reference sequence). The CDR3 here is CASSPTGYSGELFF. DNA of the CDR3: TGTGCCAGTAGTCCTACAGGGTATAGCGGGGAGCTGTTTTTT.